This T cell receptor (beta chain) was captured in a study of cytomegalovirus exposure and HLA in healthy donors. Study conclusions and caveats: The study flagged 150 to 200 TCR beta chains as cytomegalovirus-associated. DRB1 showed the most TCR associations and HLA-C the fewest in a later analysis, as rates varied by HLA locus. Some V segments (TRBV6-2 and TRBV6-3 among them) were excluded as indistinguishable.

PCR involved 60 Vbeta and 13 Jbeta primers. The repertoire was sequenced with immunoSEQ multiplex PCR; TCRdb's copy has only in-frame clones and lacks some. The table includes over 250,000 clones, under 80% detected once. The CDR3 sequence is 15 residues long. The germline gives CDR1 MRHNA, CDR2 SNTAGT. Germline trimming cut 4 bases from V and 4 bases from J; bases unmatched to any gene: 6. A remark on this clone: The antigen is undetermined.

Sequencing was done on a sample of PBMCs. The chain uses TRBV6-4 and TRBJ2-2, with 7 positions matching TRBD2. The receptor was isolated from a female donor in good health and CMV-seronegative. The CDR3 loop is CASSVLAETTGELFF. The CDR3 DNA reads as TGTGCCAGCAGTGTGCTAGCGGAAACCACCGGGGAGCTGTTTTTT.